Below, 30 T cell receptor beta chains from the same sample are listed, as sequenced in a study of T-cell reconstitution after alpha-beta-depleted transplantation in children. This sample's TCRbeta library carried unique molecular identifier barcodes. TCRdb recomputed calls from the PCR reads with MiXCR, one row per CDR3 protein. This table holds about a million distinct CDR3 sequences, roughly 29% found once. Specimen: PBMCs, mostly from graft donor cells, collected 360 days after TCRalphabeta/CD19-depleted stem cell transplant. The receptors were sampled from a boy under three years old who had a stem cell transplant for SCID, so the T cells may come from the graft donor.

The chain combines TRBV4-2 with TRBJ2-3; TRBD2 is a possible D gene (5 bases). The CDR3 is 15 amino acids. Germline V gene lookup returns CDR1 LGHNA and CDR2 YNFKEQ. Trimming cost V 0 bases and J 3 bases, with 10 bases left between them. CDR3 in amino acids: CASSQDHRGTDTQYF. The CDR3 nucleotides read TGTGCCAGCAGCCAAGATCATCGGGGAACAGATACGCAGTATTTT.

Only a few counts were recorded for this clonotype. J is TRBJ2-1 and V is TRBV12-3 or TRBV12-4, with TRBD2 matching over 8 bases. V shed 4 bases, J shed 12 bases, and the junction held 8 bases outside the gene matches. The CDR3 covers 13 residues. Here the CDR3 reads CASSSWTSRGQFF. CDR3 nucleotide sequence: TGTGCCAGCAGTTCCTGGACTAGCCGAGGGCAGTTCTTC.

V usage is TRBV20-1 and J usage is TRBJ2-3; weak D call: TRBD1 (6 bases). Germline loops: CDR1 DFQATT, CDR2 SNEGSKA (reference sequence). This CDR3 region has 14 residues. With 5 bases removed from V and 1 base from J, the gap between germline ends came to 13 bases. The CDR3, as DNA: TGCAGTGCTCAATTCGGACAGCGCACAGATACGCAGTATTTT. Translation gives CSAQFGQRTDTQYF.

This clonotype has just a few counts. This sequence joins TRBV4-1 and TRBJ2-7; tentatively, D is TRBD1 (5 bases). Per germline, CDR1 MGHRA and CDR2 YSYEKL. The CDR3 length is 17 residues. The germline V and J ends were trimmed by 0 bases and 2 bases, with 17 bases remaining between them. This CDR3 is CASSQEGKKEGAYEQYF. The CDR3 bases are TGCGCCAGCAGCCAAGAGGGTAAGAAGGAAGGGGCCTACGAGCAGTACTTC.

This clonotype turned up a few times. The chain combines TRBV29-1 with TRBJ2-2; unclear D gene. Trimming removed 7 bases from V and 0 bases from J, with 15 bases in between. The CDR3 consists of 15 residues. Germline lookup yields CDR1 SQVTM and CDR2 ANQGSEA. CDR3 protein: CSAREPSANTGELFF. CDR3 sequence (DNA): TGCAGCGCCAGAGAGCCGAGTGCGAACACCGGGGAGCTGTTTTTT.

The V gene is TRBV6-2 or TRBV6-3, the J gene TRBJ2-7, with a weak D call TRBD2 (6 bases). Germline V lookup: CDR1 MNHEY, CDR2 SVGEGT. V shed 6 bases and J shed 1 base, with 22 bases lying between them. The CDR3 length is 17 residues. CDR3 nucleotide sequence: TGTGCCAGCAGCCCCCTTGCCGGGACGGGGGATTCCTACGAGCAGTACTTC. It specifies CASSPLAGTGDSYEQYF.

This clonotype appeared once. V usage is TRBV20-1 and J usage is TRBJ2-7, with D perhaps TRBD1 (5 bases). Germline CDR1 and CDR2: DFQATT and SNEGSKA (reference sequence). The CDR3 extends over 18 amino acids. V lost 3 bases and J lost 5, with 29 bases in between. CDR3 nucleotide sequence: TGCAGTGCTAGTTCGGAACAGCACCGGAACCTGGGGCACGACGAGCAGTACTTC. It is translated as CSASSEQHRNLGHDEQYF.

This chain links TRBV20-1 with TRBJ2-2; D gene unclear. CDR1 and CDR2 from the germline V gene are DFQATT and SNEGSKA (reference sequence). Trimming shortened V by 1 base and J by 0 bases, and 15 bases separated the two germline ends. The CDR3 spans 17 residues. CDR3 region: CSARGFGETANTGELFF. In DNA form, the CDR3 reads TGCAGTGCTAGAGGTTTTGGTGAGACCGCGAACACCGGGGAGCTGTTTTTT.

This chain joins TRBV15 and TRBJ1-5; TRBD1 is a possible D gene (5 bases). Trimming took 5 bases from V and 5 from J, leaving 10 bases between them. The CDR3 loop spans 13 amino acids. CDR1 and CDR2 from the germline V gene are LNHNV and YYDKDF (reference sequence). CDR3 coding DNA: TGTGCCACCAGCGGTCAGGGATATCAGCCCCAGCATTTT. Encoded protein: CATSGQGYQPQHF.

In this sample, this clonotype turned up a few times. V gene TRBV12-3 or TRBV12-4 combines with J gene TRBJ1-1; D is unclear. The ends were cut back, 3 bases at V and 3 bases at J, with 11 bases in the middle. The CDR3 contains 14 residues. The CDR3 region has the DNA TGTGCCAGCAGTTTGATCGACAAAGACACTGAAGCTTTCTTT. Encoded protein: CASSLIDKDTEAFF.

This clonotype was counted between two and nine times. The rearrangement uses TRBV4-2 and TRBJ1-5; 9 bases fit TRBD1. This CDR3 is 16 amino acids long. In germline, CDR1 is LGHNA, CDR2 YNFKEQ. V lost 0 bases, J lost 4 bases, and 4 bases stayed unmatched. The CDR3 DNA reads TGTGCCAGCAGCCAAGACCCCGGGACAGGGAATCAGCCCCAGCATTTT. Translating it yields CASSQDPGTGNQPQHF.

This clonotype appeared a few times. The gene calls are TRBV5-6 and TRBJ1-1, with D perhaps TRBD1 (5 bases). Germline V CDR1 and CDR2: SGHDT, YYEEEE. This CDR3 region has 17 residues. Trimming pared 5 bases from V and 3 bases from J, leaving 23 bases between. The CDR3 bases are TGTGCCAGCAGTCGTACCGGGGGAAGCCGCGGGGACACTGAAGCTTTCTTT. Protein sequence: CASSRTGGSRGDTEAFF.

This clonotype occurred a few times. This CDR3 is CASSLIANTEAFF. Here the CDR3 DNA reads TGTGCCAGCAGTTTGATAGCTAACACTGAAGCTTTCTTT. The chain recombines TRBV12-3 or TRBV12-4 with TRBJ1-1; no definite D call. The CDR3 is made up of 13 amino acids. The V and J ends lost 3 bases and 2 bases respectively, with 7 bases between them.

The V and J genes are TRBV7-2 and TRBJ1-1; 10 bases agree with TRBD1. The CDR3 covers 17 residues. Germline V lookup: CDR1 SGHTA, CDR2 FQGNSA. The junction had 7 bases not matched to a gene; V was cut back by 3 bases and J by 0 bases. CDR3 loop: CASSFSAGQGMNTEAFF. The CDR3 region has the DNA TGTGCCAGCAGCTTCAGCGCGGGACAGGGGATGAACACTGAAGCTTTCTTT.

Note on this clonotype: A much larger clone differs by one base, so this may be a read error. The J gene is TRBJ1-1, the V gene TRBV12-3 or TRBV12-4; D is possibly TRBD1 (6 bases). CDR3 size: 13 residues. Trimming pared 6 bases from V and 2 bases from J, leaving 10 bases between. CDR3 sequence: CASSRTDNTEAFF. CDR3 bases: TGTGCCAGCAGCCGGACAGATAACACTGAAGCTTTCTTT.

A few counts support this clonotype. The rearrangement uses TRBV12-3 or TRBV12-4 and TRBJ2-7; D perhaps matches TRBD1 (5 bases). Trimming left V 3 bases short and J 2 bases short, with 11 bases between. The CDR3 covers 14 residues. The CDR3 nucleotides read TGTGCCAGCAGTTTCGACAGTTTCCCCTACGAGCAGTACTTC. Protein sequence: CASSFDSFPYEQYF.

The chain has TRBV28 and TRBJ2-1; 8 bases line up with TRBD2. J was trimmed by 5 bases and V by 5 bases; bases with no gene match: 8. This CDR3 has 15 amino acids. Germline lookup yields CDR1 MDHEN and CDR2 SYDVKM. The CDR3 protein is CASSGAGVRDNEQFF. The DNA for the CDR3 is TGTGCCAGCAGTGGAGCGGGGGTGCGAGACAATGAGCAGTTCTTC.

This clonotype occurred many times. The junction and the germline gene differ at one end; a read error may be behind it. The chain has TRBV5-1 and TRBJ2-7; D unclear. The CDR3 runs to 12 residues. CDR1 and CDR2 (germline): SGHRS, YFSETQ. Written as DNA, the CDR3 is TGTGCCAGCAGCTTAACGGCATACGAGCAGTACTTC. Amino acid sequence: CASSLTAYEQYF.

This clonotype was observed a handful of times. V usage is TRBV12-3 or TRBV12-4 and J usage is TRBJ2-5; TRBD1 is a possible D gene (7 bases). Trimming pared 8 bases from V and 3 bases from J, leaving 16 bases between. This CDR3 comprises 14 residues. This CDR3 is CASGGDSRKETQYF. The CDR3, as DNA: TGTGCCAGCGGAGGGGACAGTCGTAAAGAGACCCAGTACTTC.

This clonotype has only a few counts. The chain combines TRBV12-3 or TRBV12-4 with TRBJ2-5; D is possibly TRBD1 (6 bases). The CDR3 has 13 residues. V lost 7 bases to trimming and J lost 1 base, with 10 bases between them. Here the CDR3 DNA reads TGTGCCAGCAAGGGACACCCCCAAGAGACCCAGTACTTC. Protein sequence: CASKGHPQETQYF.

This sequence joins TRBV20-1 and TRBJ2-1; 9 bases match TRBD2. This CDR3 region has 14 residues. The V gene's germline CDR1 is DFQATT and CDR2 SNEGSKA (reference sequence). V dropped 6 bases and J dropped 4; count of bases not matched to a gene: 7. The chain's CDR3 is CSAAGGGPYNEQFF. The CDR3, as DNA: TGCAGTGCCGCGGGAGGGGGGCCATACAATGAGCAGTTCTTC.

In this sample, this clonotype turned up a few times. The CDR3 bases are TGTGCCAGCACCCTAAACGGGGGCCTTGATTACGAGCAGTACTTC. This gives the protein CASTLNGGLDYEQYF. The rearrangement uses TRBV2 and TRBJ2-7, with D perhaps given as TRBD1 or TRBD2 (6 bases each). Trimming stripped 7 bases from V and 4 bases from J, with 20 bases between. Germline V gives CDR1 SNHLY, CDR2 FYNNEI. This CDR3 contains 15 residues.

Only a few counts were recorded for this clonotype. Sequence at one end of the junction differs from germline and may be a read error. V usage is TRBV7-2 and J usage is TRBJ1-5; 7 bases align to TRBD1. There are 15 residues in the CDR3. Germline V lookup: CDR1 SGHTA, CDR2 FQGNSA. The CDR3: CASSLGQGENHPQHF. Written as DNA, the CDR3 is TGTGCCAGCAGCTTAGGACAGGGCGAAAATCACCCCCAGCATTTT.

This chain connects TRBV4-1 to TRBJ2-4; D may be TRBD1 (5 bases). The V and J ends lost 6 bases and 10 bases respectively, with 16 bases between them. There are 13 residues in the CDR3. Germline CDR1 and CDR2: MGHRA and YSYEKL. CDR3 coding DNA: TGCGCCAGCAGTTTCAGACGGGCAGGGATTCAGTACTTC. Translating gives CASSFRRAGIQYF.

The gene calls are TRBV5-1 and TRBJ2-5; D call uncertain. The CDR3 spans 13 residues. Per germline, CDR1 SGHRS and CDR2 YFSETQ. V lost 5 bases and J lost 1, with 9 bases in between. CDR3 loop: CASRRYIQETQYF. The CDR3, as DNA: TGCGCCAGCAGGAGGTATATCCAAGAGACCCAGTACTTC.

This clonotype has a handful of counts. The V gene is TRBV27, the J gene TRBJ2-3, with TRBD2 identical over 7 bases. This CDR3 comprises 14 residues. V lost 7 bases and J lost 5; bases outside the gene matches: 9. Germline-derived CDR1 and CDR2 are MNHEY and SMNVEV (reference sequence). The CDR3 DNA sequence: TGTGCCAGCAAGTTTCGAGCGGGGCGAGATACGCAGTATTTT. It codes for CASKFRAGRDTQYF.

This clonotype appeared a few times. The V call is TRBV24-1, the J call TRBJ2-3; 7 nucleotides agree with TRBD1. The germline V gene encodes CDR1 KGHDR and CDR2 SFDVKD. V was clipped by 3 bases and J by 0 bases; unmatched bases: 8. This CDR3 contains 17 residues. The CDR3 protein is CATSDGIGQASTDTQYF. CDR3 sequence (DNA): TGTGCCACCAGTGATGGAATCGGACAGGCTAGCACAGATACGCAGTATTTT.

The count of this clonotype is one. The chain combines TRBV7-3 with TRBJ2-3; no firm D call. The germline V gene encodes CDR1 SGHTA and CDR2 FQGTGA. The V gene lost 3 bases and the J gene lost 0 bases, with 10 bases spanning the gap. The CDR3 has 15 residues. The CDR3 reads CASSFLPTSTDTQYF. CDR3 nucleotides: TGTGCCAGCAGCTTCCTCCCCACTAGCACAGATACGCAGTATTTT.

In this sample, this clonotype turned up many times. The V and J genes are TRBV6-2 or TRBV6-3 and TRBJ2-7, with D uncertain. Trimming stripped 8 bases from V and 3 bases from J, with 5 bases between. Looked up from germline, CDR1 is MNHEY and CDR2 is SVGEGT. The CDR3 contains 10 residues. CDR3 in DNA: TGTGCCAGCGGGGACTACGAGCAGTACTTC. It codes for CASGDYEQYF.

This clonotype has just a few counts. This chain uses TRBV2 with TRBJ2-6, with D uncertain. This CDR3 contains 14 residues. Trimming stripped 8 bases from V and 4 bases from J, with 12 bases between. The germline V gene encodes CDR1 SNHLY and CDR2 FYNNEI. CDR3 in DNA: TGTGCCAGCGTGAGGACCCCAGGGGCCAACGTCCTGACTTTC. It encodes CASVRTPGANVLTF.